Below are 14 T cell receptor beta chains sequenced from a single sample in a study of T cells in Graves' hyperthyroidism and ophthalmopathy. It was RNA transcripts that yielded the amplified TCR beta CDR3 regions. A first-round RT-PCR of the TCR CDR3 used the HTBI primer set. TCRdb independently ran MiXCR on the multiplex PCR reads; one entry per CDR3 protein. The data show about 290,000 distinct CDR3 sequences, about 15% seen once. Material for sequencing was blood. Receptors originate from a young man with Graves' hyperthyroidism.

This clonotype was seen many times. The CDR3 loop is CSASPDGTGELFF. In DNA form, the CDR3 reads TGCAGTGCTAGCCCGGACGGCACCGGGGAGCTGTTTTTT. This chain links TRBV20-1 with TRBJ2-2; D is ambiguous. The CDR3 is made up of 13 amino acids. Germline lookup yields CDR1 DFQATT and CDR2 SNEGSKA (reference sequence). V gave up 3 bases and J gave up 4 bases, with 9 bases separating them.

This clonotype was recorded at least ten times. The chain couples TRBV28 to TRBJ1-2; D not resolved. CDR3 length: 14 amino acids. The V gene lost 5 bases and the J gene lost 4 bases, with 14 bases spanning the gap. The germline gives CDR1 MDHEN, CDR2 SYDVKM. The CDR3 reads CASSPPGLSYGYTF. The CDR3 DNA reads as TGTGCCAGCAGTCCCCCGGGGTTGAGCTATGGCTACACCTTC.

The genes are TRBV5-8 and TRBJ1-3, with TRBD1 matching over 8 bases. Germline V CDR1 and CDR2: SGHTS, YDEGEE. Unmatched junction bases numbered 8, after V lost 5 bases and J lost 4 bases. The CDR3 totals 15 residues. The CDR3 bases are TGTGCCAGCAGGCCAGGGGGCGCTCAGGGAAACACCATATATTTT. The encoded protein is CASRPGGAQGNTIYF.

The gene calls are TRBV20-1 and TRBJ2-7; no firm D call. Trimming left V 0 bases short and J 4 bases short, with 16 bases between. There are 15 residues in the CDR3. The V gene's germline CDR1 is DFQATT and CDR2 SNEGSKA (reference sequence). The CDR3, as DNA: TGCAGTGCTAGAGATCGAGAGGCAGCCTCTTACGAGCAGTACTTC. Its translation is CSARDREAASYEQYF.

This clonotype showed up many times. The rearrangement uses TRBV20-1 and TRBJ2-3; D unresolved. This CDR3 contains 15 residues. The V and J ends lost 5 bases and 1 base respectively, with 16 bases between them. CDR1 is DFQATT, CDR2 SNEGSKA, per germline (reference sequence). DNA for the CDR3: TGCAGTGCTCCGAGACCTGGGGTTCGCACAGATACGCAGTATTTT. It is translated as CSAPRPGVRTDTQYF.

This clonotype was counted many times. The V gene is TRBV3-1, the J gene TRBJ2-7, with D perhaps TRBD1 or TRBD2 (5 bases each). The CDR3 length is 14 residues. Trimming cost V 3 bases and J 7 bases, with 16 bases left between them. CDR1 LGHDT and CDR2 YNNKEL come from the germline V gene (reference sequence). The CDR3: CASSHWRTPEEQYF. The CDR3 DNA reads TGTGCCAGCAGCCATTGGAGGACACCGGAAGAGCAGTACTTC.

The V gene is TRBV19, the J gene TRBJ2-2; 8 bases fit TRBD1. The CDR3 contains 15 residues. With V trimmed by 7 bases and J by 2 bases, 6 bases remained unmatched. Per the germline V gene, CDR1 is LNHDA and CDR2 is SQIVND (reference sequence). The CDR3 bases are TGTGCCAGTACTAGGGCAGGGGGCAACACCGGGGAGCTGTTTTTT. Translation: CASTRAGGNTGELFF.

This clonotype showed up many times. Here the CDR3 DNA reads TGTGCCAGCAGTTTCGGGGGTGGAGTGCGCGAGCAGTACTTC. Its translation is CASSFGGGVREQYF. This chain links TRBV12-3 or TRBV12-4 with TRBJ2-7, with a weak D call TRBD2 (6 bases). V was clipped by 3 bases and J by 6 bases, with 15 bases between them. This CDR3 has 14 residues.

Points on this clonotype: The junction differs from germline at one of its ends, possibly a read error. The DNA of the CDR3 is TGCGCCAGCAGCCAAAATCAGGCAAACACTGAAGGTTTCTTT. It specifies CASSQNQANTEGFF. The chain uses TRBV4-1 and TRBJ1-1; D gene ambiguous. The germline V gene has CDR1 MGHRA and CDR2 YSYEKL. CDR3 length: 14 amino acids.

This clonotype was observed at least ten times. The rearrangement links TRBV6-1 to TRBJ1-2; D remains unclear. V was clipped by 5 bases and J by 2 bases, with 9 bases between them. Germline CDR1 is MNHNS and CDR2 is SASEGT. The CDR3 runs to 13 residues. Written as DNA, the CDR3 is TGTGCCAGCAGTACCACGCAGAACTATGGCTACACCTTC. Translating it yields CASSTTQNYGYTF.

This clonotype was counted at least ten times. The V call is TRBV12-3 or TRBV12-4, the J call TRBJ2-5, with TRBD2 as a possible D gene (5 bases). With 5 bases removed from V and 5 bases from J, the gap between germline ends came to 18 bases. The CDR3 extends over 15 amino acids. Written as DNA, the CDR3 is TGTGCCAGCAGTCCCCTAGCTGTTGTTATGGAGACCCAGTACTTC. Translated, it gives CASSPLAVVMETQYF.

This clonotype was found many times. The chain carries TRBV5-1 and TRBJ2-7; tentative D call: TRBD2 (6 bases). The CDR3 loop spans 15 amino acids. Trimming took 4 bases from V and 3 from J, leaving 17 bases between them. In germline, CDR1 is SGHRS, CDR2 YFSETQ. DNA of the CDR3: TGCGCCAGCAGCGTTAGCTCGGGACTTAACTACGAGCAGTACTTC. Translation gives CASSVSSGLNYEQYF. Together with reference TRBV5-1 and TRBJ2-7, the CDR3 gives the full variable domain: KAGVTQTPRYLIKTRGQQVTLSCSPISGHRSVSWYQQTPGQGLQFLFEYFSETQRNKGNFPGRFSGRQFSNSRSEMNVSTLELGDSALYLCASSVSSGLNYEQYFGPGTRLTVT.

J is TRBJ2-1 and V is TRBV11-2; 11 nucleotides line up with TRBD1. CDR3 length: 16 amino acids. J gave up 3 bases and V 5 bases, and 6 bases lay outside the gene matches. The germline V gene encodes CDR1 SGHAT and CDR2 FQNNGV. The CDR3 DNA reads TGTGCCAGCAGCCGACCGGGACAGGGGGTCTACAATGAGCAGTTCTTC. Amino acid sequence: CASSRPGQGVYNEQFF. The full variable domain, in which reference TRBV11-2 and TRBJ2-1 provide the parts outside the CDR3, is EAGVAQSPRYKIIEKRQSVAFWCNPISGHATLYWYQQILGQGPKLLIQFQNNGVVDDSQLPKDRFSAERLKGVDSTLKIQPAKLEDSAVYLCASSRPGQGVYNEQFFGPGTRLTVL.

V is TRBV5-1 and J is TRBJ2-5; D could derive from TRBD1 or TRBD2 (5 bases each). Germline-derived CDR1 and CDR2 are SGHRS and YFSETQ. Deletions cut 4 bases from V and 3 bases from J, with 16 bases between. CDR3 length: 15 residues. This CDR3 is CASSLAPGLEETQYF. CDR3 DNA sequence: TGCGCCAGCAGCCTAGCCCCAGGGCTCGAAGAGACCCAGTACTTC.